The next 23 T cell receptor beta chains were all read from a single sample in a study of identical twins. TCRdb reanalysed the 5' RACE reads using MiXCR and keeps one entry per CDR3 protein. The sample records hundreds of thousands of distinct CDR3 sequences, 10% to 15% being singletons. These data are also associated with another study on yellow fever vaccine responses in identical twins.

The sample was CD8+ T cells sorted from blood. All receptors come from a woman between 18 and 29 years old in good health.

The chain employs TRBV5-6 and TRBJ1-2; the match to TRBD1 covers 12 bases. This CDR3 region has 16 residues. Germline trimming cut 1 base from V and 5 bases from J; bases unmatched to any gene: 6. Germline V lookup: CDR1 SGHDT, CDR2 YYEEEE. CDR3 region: CASSLWDRGRYYGYTF. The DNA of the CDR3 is TGTGCCAGCAGCTTGTGGGACAGGGGGCGATATTATGGCTACACCTTC.

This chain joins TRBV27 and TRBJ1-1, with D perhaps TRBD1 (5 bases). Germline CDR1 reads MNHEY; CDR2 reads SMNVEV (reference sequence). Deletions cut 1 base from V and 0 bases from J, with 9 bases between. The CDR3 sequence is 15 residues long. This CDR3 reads CASSLFGRVNTEAFF. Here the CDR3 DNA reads TGTGCCAGCAGTTTATTTGGCAGGGTGAACACTGAAGCTTTCTTT.

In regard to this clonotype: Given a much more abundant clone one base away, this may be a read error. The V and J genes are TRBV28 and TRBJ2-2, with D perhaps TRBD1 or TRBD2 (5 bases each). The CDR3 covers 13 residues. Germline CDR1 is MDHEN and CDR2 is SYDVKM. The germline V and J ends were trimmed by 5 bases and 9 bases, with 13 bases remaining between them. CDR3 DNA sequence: TGTGCCAGCAGTCCCGAGGGGACCAGGGAGCTGTTTTTT. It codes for CASSPEGTRELFF.

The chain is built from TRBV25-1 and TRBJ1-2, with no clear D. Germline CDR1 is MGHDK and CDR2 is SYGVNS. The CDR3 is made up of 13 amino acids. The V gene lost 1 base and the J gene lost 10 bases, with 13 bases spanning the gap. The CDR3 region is CASSELIYGDYTF. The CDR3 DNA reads TGTGCCAGCAGTGAATTAATTTACGGAGACTACACCTTC.

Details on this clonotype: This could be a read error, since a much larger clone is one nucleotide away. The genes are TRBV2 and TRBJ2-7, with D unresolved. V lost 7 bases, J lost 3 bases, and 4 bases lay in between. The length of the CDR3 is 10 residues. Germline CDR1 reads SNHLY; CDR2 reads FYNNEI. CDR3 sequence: CASKVYEQYF. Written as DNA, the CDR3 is TGTGCCAGCAAAGTCTACGAGCAGTACTTC. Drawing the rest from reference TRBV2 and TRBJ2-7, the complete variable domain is EPEVTQTPSHQVTQMGQEVILRCVPISNHLYFYWYRQILGQKVEFLVSFYNNEISEKSEIFDDQFSVERPDGSNFTLKIRSTKLEDSAMYFCASKVYEQYFGPGTRLTVT.

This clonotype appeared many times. The CDR3 region is CASSNLRGGASEQFF. CDR3 DNA: TGTGCCAGCAGTAACCTTCGCGGGGGGGCCAGTGAGCAGTTCTTC. This rearrangement joins TRBV3-1 to TRBJ2-1; TRBD2 agrees at 9 bases. The V segment lost 6 bases and the J segment 9 bases; nucleotides outside the gene matches: 12. The V gene's germline CDR1 is LGHDT and CDR2 YNNKEL (reference sequence). This CDR3 has 15 residues.

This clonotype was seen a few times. CDR3 sequence (DNA): TGTGCCAGCAGTTTGTGGAGGACTAATGAAAAACTGTTTTTT. Amino acid sequence: CASSLWRTNEKLFF. The chain links TRBV12-3 or TRBV12-4 to TRBJ1-4; D uncertain. This CDR3 is 14 amino acids long. V was clipped by 3 bases and J by 2 bases, with 7 bases between them.

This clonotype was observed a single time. CDR3 DNA: TGTGCCAGCAGCCCACCGGGACTAGCGGGAGTCAATGAGCAGTTCTTC. Translation: CASSPPGLAGVNEQFF. The genes are TRBV12-3 or TRBV12-4 and TRBJ2-1; 14 bases are a match to TRBD2. The trim removed 6 bases at V and 6 bases at J, leaving 7 bases unmatched. The CDR3 loop spans 16 amino acids.

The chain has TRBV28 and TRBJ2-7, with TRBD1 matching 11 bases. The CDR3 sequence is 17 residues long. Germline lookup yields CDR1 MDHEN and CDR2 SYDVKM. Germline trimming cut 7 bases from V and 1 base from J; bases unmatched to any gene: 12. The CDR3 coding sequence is TGTGCCAGCACCCGTCGGAGGACAGGGGGCTTATCCTACGAGCAGTACTTC. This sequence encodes CASTRRRTGGLSYEQYF.

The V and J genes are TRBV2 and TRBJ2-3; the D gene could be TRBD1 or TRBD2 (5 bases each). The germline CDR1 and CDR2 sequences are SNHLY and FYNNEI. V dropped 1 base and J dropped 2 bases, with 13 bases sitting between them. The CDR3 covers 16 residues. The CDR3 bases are TGTGCCAGCAGTGAAGGAGAGGGGATTACCACAGATACGCAGTATTTT. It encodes CASSEGEGITTDTQYF.

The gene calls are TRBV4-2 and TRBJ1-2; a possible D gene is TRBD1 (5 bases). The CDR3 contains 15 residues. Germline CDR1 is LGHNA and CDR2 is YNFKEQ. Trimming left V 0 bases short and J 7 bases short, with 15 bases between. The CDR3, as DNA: TGTGCCAGCAGCCAAGATATGGGGCAGGGAATTGGCTACACCTTC. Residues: CASSQDMGQGIGYTF.

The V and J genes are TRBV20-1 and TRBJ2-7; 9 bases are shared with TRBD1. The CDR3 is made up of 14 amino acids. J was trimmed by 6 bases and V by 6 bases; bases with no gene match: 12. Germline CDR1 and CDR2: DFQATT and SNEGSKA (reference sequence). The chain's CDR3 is CSAPGRDRAIEQYF. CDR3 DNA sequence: TGCAGTGCCCCTGGCCGGGACAGGGCTATCGAGCAGTACTTC.

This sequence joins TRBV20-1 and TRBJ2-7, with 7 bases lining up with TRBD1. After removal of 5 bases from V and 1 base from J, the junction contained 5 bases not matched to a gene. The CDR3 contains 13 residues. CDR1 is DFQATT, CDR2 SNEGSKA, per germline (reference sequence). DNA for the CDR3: TGCAGTGCTCGCAGGGACAGTTCCTACGAGCAGTACGTC. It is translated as CSARRDSSYEQYV.

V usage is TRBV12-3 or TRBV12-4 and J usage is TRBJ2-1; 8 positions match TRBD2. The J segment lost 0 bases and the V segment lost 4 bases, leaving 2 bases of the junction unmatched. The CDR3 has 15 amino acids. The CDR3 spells CASSSGGASYNEQFF. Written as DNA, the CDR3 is TGTGCCAGCAGTTCCGGGGGGGCCTCCTACAATGAGCAGTTCTTC.

CDR3 bases: TGTGCCAGCAGACTTACAACAGGGAACGGCTACACCTTC. Translating gives CASRLTTGNGYTF. V and J are TRBV6-2 or TRBV6-3 and TRBJ1-2, with D perhaps TRBD1 (6 bases). Germline lookup yields CDR1 MNHEY and CDR2 SVGEGT. V shed 6 bases and J shed 8 bases, with 16 bases lying between them. This CDR3 contains 13 residues.

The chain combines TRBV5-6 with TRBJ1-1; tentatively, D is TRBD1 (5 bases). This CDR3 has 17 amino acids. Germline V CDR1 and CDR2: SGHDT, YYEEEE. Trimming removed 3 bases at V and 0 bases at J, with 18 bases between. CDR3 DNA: TGTGCCAGCAGCTATGGGGGATATTCTCAGATGAACACTGAAGCTTTCTTT. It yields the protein CASSYGGYSQMNTEAFF.

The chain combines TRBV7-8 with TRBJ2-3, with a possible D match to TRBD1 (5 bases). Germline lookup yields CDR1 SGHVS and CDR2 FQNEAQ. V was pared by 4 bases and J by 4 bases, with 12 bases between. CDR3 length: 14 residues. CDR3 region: CASSWAGYADTQYF. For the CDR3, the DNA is TGTGCCAGCAGCTGGGCAGGGTATGCAGATACGCAGTATTTT.

CDR3 sequence reads: CASSHSGTFNEKLFF. DNA for the CDR3: TGCGCCAGCAGCCATTCCGGGACCTTTAATGAAAAACTGTTTTTT. This chain links TRBV5-1 with TRBJ1-4; a weak D match, TRBD1 (5 bases). In germline, CDR1 is SGHRS, CDR2 YFSETQ. The V and J ends lost 4 bases and 4 bases respectively, with 14 bases between them. This CDR3 spans 15 amino acids.

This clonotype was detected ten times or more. The CDR3 region has the DNA TGTGCCTCCCGCCGGGGGGTCCTCTACAATGAGCAGTTCTTC. As protein: CASRRGVLYNEQFF. V gene TRBV10-3 combines with J gene TRBJ2-1, with 7 nucleotides matching TRBD2. CDR3 length: 14 amino acids. V shed 11 bases and J 3 bases; nucleotides not matched to a gene: 10. Germline CDR1 is ENHRY and CDR2 is SYGVKD.

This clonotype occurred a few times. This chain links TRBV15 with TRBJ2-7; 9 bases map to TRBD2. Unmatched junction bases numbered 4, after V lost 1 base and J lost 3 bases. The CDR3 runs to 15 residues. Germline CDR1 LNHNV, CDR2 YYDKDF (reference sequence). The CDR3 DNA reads TGTGCCACCAGCAGAGGATTAGCGGGAGACTACGAGCAGTACTTC. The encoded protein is CATSRGLAGDYEQYF.

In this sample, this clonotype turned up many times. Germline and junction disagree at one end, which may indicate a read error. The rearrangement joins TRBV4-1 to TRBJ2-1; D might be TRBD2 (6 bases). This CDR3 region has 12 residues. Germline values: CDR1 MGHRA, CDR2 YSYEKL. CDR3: CASSQGVSRTNF. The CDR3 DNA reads TGCGCCAGCAGCCAAGGGGTATCCAGGACTAACTTC.

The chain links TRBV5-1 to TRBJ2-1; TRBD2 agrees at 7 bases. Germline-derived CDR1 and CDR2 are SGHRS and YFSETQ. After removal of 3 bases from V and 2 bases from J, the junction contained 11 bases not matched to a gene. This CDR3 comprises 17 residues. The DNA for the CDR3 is TGCGCCAGCAGCTGGACGGCTAGCGGTGTTGCCTACAATGAGCAGTTCTTC. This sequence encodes CASSWTASGVAYNEQFF.

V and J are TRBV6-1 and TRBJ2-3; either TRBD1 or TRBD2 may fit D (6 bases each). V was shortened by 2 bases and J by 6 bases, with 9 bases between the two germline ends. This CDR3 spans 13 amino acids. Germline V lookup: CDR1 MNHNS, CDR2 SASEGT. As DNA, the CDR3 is TGTGCCAGCAGTGAATGGGGGGCCGATACGCAGTATTTT. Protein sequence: CASSEWGADTQYF.